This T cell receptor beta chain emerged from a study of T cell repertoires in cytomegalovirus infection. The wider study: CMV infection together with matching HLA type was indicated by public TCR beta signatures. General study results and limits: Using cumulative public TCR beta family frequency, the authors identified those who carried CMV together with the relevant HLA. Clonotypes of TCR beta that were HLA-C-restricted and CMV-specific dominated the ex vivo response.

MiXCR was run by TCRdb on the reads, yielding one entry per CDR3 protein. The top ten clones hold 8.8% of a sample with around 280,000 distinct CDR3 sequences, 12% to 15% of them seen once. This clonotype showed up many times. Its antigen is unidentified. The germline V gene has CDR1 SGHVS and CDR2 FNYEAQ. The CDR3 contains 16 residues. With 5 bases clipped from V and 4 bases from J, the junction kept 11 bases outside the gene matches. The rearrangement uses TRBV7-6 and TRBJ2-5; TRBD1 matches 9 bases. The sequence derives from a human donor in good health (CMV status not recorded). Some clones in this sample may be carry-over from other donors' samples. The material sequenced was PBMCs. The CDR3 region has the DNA TGTGCCAGCAGCCCACTACTACGACAGGGGGGAGAGACCCAGTACTTC. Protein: CASSPLLRQGGETQYF.